Below, 16 T cell receptor beta chains from the same sample are listed, as sequenced in a study of blood T cells in healthy people across ages. The authors ran a second PCR of roughly 6 to 12 cycles using a sample-barcoded 5' primer and a J-beta primer mix. MiXCR, run by TCRdb on the 5' RACE reads, gives a single entry per CDR3 protein. Among about 1.6 million distinct CDR3 sequences, almost 35% were seen once, and the ten largest hold about 11%. Input material: blood. The origin of the receptors is a woman aged 25 to 39 in good health.

This clonotype was counted only a few times. The chain has TRBV9 and TRBJ2-1; unclear D gene. V was pared by 3 bases and J by 0 bases, with 13 bases between. CDR1 and CDR2 (germline): SGDLS, YYNGEE. The CDR3 is 16 residues long. The CDR3 loop is CASSDDKTSSYNEQFF. The CDR3 coding sequence is TGTGCCAGCAGCGATGACAAAACGAGCTCCTACAATGAGCAGTTCTTC.

The rearrangement joins TRBV6-2 or TRBV6-3 to TRBJ1-4; D unresolved. V was shortened by 5 bases and J by 8 bases, with 12 bases between the two germline ends. This CDR3 contains 13 residues. Germline V gives CDR1 MNHEY, CDR2 SVGEGT. The CDR3 is CASSPTRVEKLFF. The CDR3 nucleotides read TGTGCCAGCAGTCCCACGAGGGTGGAAAAACTGTTTTTT.

This chain uses TRBV28 with TRBJ1-1; D is possibly TRBD1 (5 bases). Germline V gives CDR1 MDHEN, CDR2 SYDVKM. The CDR3 runs to 12 residues. The V and J ends lost 8 bases and 4 bases respectively, with 11 bases between them. The CDR3 protein is CASGRDRTEAFF. Here the CDR3 DNA reads TGTGCCAGCGGTAGGGACCGCACTGAAGCTTTCTTT.

This clonotype was detected ten times or more. The chain couples TRBV7-2 to TRBJ2-3; possible D gene TRBD2, 5 bases. CDR1 is SGHTA, CDR2 FQGNSA, per germline. The CDR3 covers 14 residues. Between the trimmed V and J ends, which lost 3 bases and 5 bases, there was a span of 12 bases. CDR3 coding DNA: TGTGCCAGCAGCTTGCGGACTGCGGGAGATACGCAGTATTTT. Translation gives CASSLRTAGDTQYF.

A remark on this clonotype: A junction end diverges from the germline sequence, so it may reflect a read error. This chain joins TRBV28 and TRBJ2-5, with D tentatively TRBD2 (5 bases). The CDR3 has 14 amino acids. Germline-derived CDR1 and CDR2 are MDHEN and SYDVKM. The CDR3 coding sequence is TGTGCCAGCAGCAGATCTAGGTGGGGAGAGACCCGGTACTTC. Translated: CASSRSRWGETRYF.

The chain employs TRBV20-1 and TRBJ2-1; D perhaps matches TRBD2 (8 bases). The CDR3 is made up of 17 amino acids. Germline V lookup: CDR1 DFQATT, CDR2 SNEGSKA (reference sequence). V was cut by 1 base and J by 0 bases, with 16 bases left in between. CDR3 nucleotides: TGCAGTGCTAGAGGGAATAGCGGGGACAGCTCCTACAATGAGCAGTTCTTC. Translating it yields CSARGNSGDSSYNEQFF.

This sequence joins TRBV4-1 and TRBJ1-4; D is unresolved. Trimming stripped 3 bases from V and 7 bases from J, with 9 bases between. CDR1 is MGHRA and CDR2 is YSYEKL in the germline V gene. CDR3 length equals 13 residues. CDR3 coding DNA: TGCGCCAGCAGCCATCCGTCAGGTGAAAAACTGTTTTTT. Amino acids: CASSHPSGEKLFF.

This chain joins TRBV10-3 and TRBJ1-5; D ambiguous. The V and J ends lost 6 bases and 2 bases respectively, with 11 bases between them. Germline-derived CDR1 and CDR2 are ENHRY and SYGVKD. The CDR3 sequence is 14 residues long. This CDR3 reads CAIRDATGNQPQHF. For the CDR3, the DNA is TGTGCCATCAGGGACGCTACGGGCAATCAGCCCCAGCATTTT.

The V and J genes are TRBV6-2 or TRBV6-3 and TRBJ1-2; perhaps TRBD1 as D (5 bases). Per germline, CDR1 MNHEY and CDR2 SVGEGT. This CDR3 is built from 14 residues. Trimming removed 6 bases at V and 2 bases at J, with 13 bases between. CDR3 DNA: TGTGCCAGCAGGCTGACAGTCTCGAACTATGGCTACACCTTC. Translation: CASRLTVSNYGYTF.

The J gene is TRBJ2-2, the V gene TRBV18; D is uncertain. This CDR3 is built from 13 residues. V lost 3 bases to trimming and J lost 5 bases, with 7 bases between them. In germline, CDR1 is KGHSH, CDR2 LQKENI. The DNA for the CDR3 is TGTGCCAGCTCACCGAGCCAAACCGGGGAGCTGTTTTTT. This codes for CASSPSQTGELFF.

A word on this clonotype: The junction departs from germline at one end; a sequencing error may be responsible. The gene calls are TRBV6-2 or TRBV6-3 and TRBJ1-4, with 7 bases fitting TRBD1. CDR3 length: 14 amino acids. Germline V gene data show CDR1 as MNHEY and CDR2 as SVGEGT. The CDR3: CASSSTGWSEKRFF. Here the CDR3 DNA reads TGTGCCAGCAGTTCGACAGGGTGGAGTGAAAAACGGTTTTTT.

For the CDR3, the DNA is TGTGCCATCAGCCCCCCCGGGGAGGGGGCGCTAGCGGGGGGGACATACGAGCAGTACTTC. Encoded protein: CAISPPGEGALAGGTYEQYF. V gene TRBV10-3 combines with J gene TRBJ2-7, with 12 bases fitting TRBD2. The CDR3 spans 20 residues. Germline CDR1 and CDR2: ENHRY and SYGVKD. After removal of 6 bases from V and 4 bases from J, the junction contained 22 bases not matched to a gene.

This chain links TRBV27 with TRBJ2-1; the match to TRBD1 covers 10 bases. CDR1 MNHEY and CDR2 SMNVEV come from the germline V gene (reference sequence). This CDR3 is built from 17 residues. V dropped 4 bases and J dropped 2; count of bases not matched to a gene: 8. The CDR3 sequence is CASSSGQGKATYNEQFF. As DNA, the CDR3 is TGTGCCAGCAGTTCGGGACAGGGGAAAGCGACCTACAATGAGCAGTTCTTC.

This clonotype was seen a few times. The rearrangement links TRBV20-1 to TRBJ2-5; maybe TRBD2 (6 bases). The CDR3 has 15 amino acids. V was pared by 0 bases and J by 10 bases, with 21 bases between. Germline values: CDR1 DFQATT, CDR2 SNEGSKA (reference sequence). Here the CDR3 DNA reads TGCAGTGCTAGAGAAAGCAGGGAGGCCCAAGGCGGCCAGTACTTC. Encoded protein: CSARESREAQGGQYF.

At least ten counts were recorded for this clonotype. This rearrangement joins TRBV10-3 to TRBJ2-7; tentatively, D is TRBD1 or TRBD2 (5 bases each). This CDR3 spans 14 amino acids. V lost 3 bases to trimming and J lost 9 bases, with 18 bases between them. CDR1 is ENHRY and CDR2 is SYGVKD in the germline V gene. CDR3 DNA sequence: TGTGCCATCAGTGATGATGAGGGGAACGTTGTGCAGTACTTC. This codes for CAISDDEGNVVQYF.

In DNA, the CDR3 is TGCAGTGCTAGCCAGGGGAGTGGGGACCAAGAGACCCAGTACTTC. This codes for CSASQGSGDQETQYF. The gene calls are TRBV20-1 and TRBJ2-5; D is possibly TRBD1 (6 bases). The ends were cut back, 3 bases at V and 0 bases at J, with 14 bases in the middle. CDR1 and CDR2 (germline): DFQATT, SNEGSKA (reference sequence). This CDR3 comprises 15 residues.